The present T cell receptor beta chain was sequenced within a study of T cell responses to AZD1222 COVID-19 vaccine. CDR3 length: 14 amino acids. With 7 bases removed from V and 3 bases from J, the gap between germline ends came to 13 bases. Germline CDR1 LNHDA, CDR2 SQIVND (reference sequence). Sequencing used immunoSEQ multiplex PCR; TCRdb keeps in-frame clones, though not all of them. The sample lists some 80,000 clones; about nine tenths were seen once. Here the sequenced sample was peripheral blood, taken 28 days after the second dose of the MenACWY control vaccine. The chain joins TRBV19 to TRBJ1-5; D might be TRBD1 (6 bases). This clonotype was obtained from an adult who received the MenACWY meningococcal vaccine as a control. Here the CDR3 reads CASTPTGANQPQHF. The CDR3 DNA sequence: TGTGCCAGTACCCCGACGGGGGCCAATCAGCCCCAGCATTTT.